This T cell receptor beta chain was recorded in a study of blood T cell repertoires in COVID-19. About the research overall: Spain, Italy and the United States supplied samples that represented acute and convalescent COVID-19.

Per the authors' pipeline: For nucleated cells, counts were estimated from reference gene primer amplification. Clones were read by immunoSEQ multiplex PCR, and TCRdb kept only the in-frame ones, dropping some. That table gives V, J and clone size, and the DNA gave D and trimming. The sample includes more than 350,000 clones, 80% to 90% of them seen just once. The germline gives CDR1 SGHNT, CDR2 YYREEE (reference sequence). Trimming removed 1 base at V and 0 bases at J, with 19 bases between. This CDR3 is 18 amino acids long. Sequenced sample: PBMCs or T cells enriched from blood (not recorded which). J is TRBJ1-2 and V is TRBV5-4, with a possible D match to TRBD1 (5 bases). The source is a man between 18 and 35 years old who had recovered from COVID-19. As DNA, the CDR3 is TGTGCCAGCAGCTTGCGCCGGACACCCCTAACTTCTAACTATGGCTACACCTTC. As protein: CASSLRRTPLTSNYGYTF.